This T cell receptor beta chain stems from a study of cytomegalovirus exposure and HLA in healthy donors. Overall study context: The same platform as the approximately 670 first-cohort repertoires was used for the 95 to 150 validation repertoires, a later analysis reported. Notes on the study in general: Published work reported that the classifier diagnosed cytomegalovirus status with high specificity and sensitivity. Roughly 170 TCR beta chains were listed as cytomegalovirus-associated.

The CDR3 runs to 14 residues. V was clipped by 0 bases and J by 5 bases, with 8 bases between them. The V gene's germline CDR1 is SGDLS and CDR2 YYNGEE. The sample holds a few counts of this clone. Its antigen is unidentified. Sequencing was performed with immunoSEQ multiplex PCR; in TCRdb, only in-frame clones are kept and a portion is missing. Here the sample spans roughly 150,000 clones, just under 90% being singletons. Sequences were obtained from PBMCs. The V call is TRBV9, the J call TRBJ2-2, with D hard to call. The sequence came from a woman aged 18-29 years in good health and CMV-seropositive. The chain's CDR3 is CASSVVSVTGELFF. For the CDR3, the DNA is TGTGCCAGCAGCGTAGTCTCAGTTACCGGGGAGCTGTTTTTT.